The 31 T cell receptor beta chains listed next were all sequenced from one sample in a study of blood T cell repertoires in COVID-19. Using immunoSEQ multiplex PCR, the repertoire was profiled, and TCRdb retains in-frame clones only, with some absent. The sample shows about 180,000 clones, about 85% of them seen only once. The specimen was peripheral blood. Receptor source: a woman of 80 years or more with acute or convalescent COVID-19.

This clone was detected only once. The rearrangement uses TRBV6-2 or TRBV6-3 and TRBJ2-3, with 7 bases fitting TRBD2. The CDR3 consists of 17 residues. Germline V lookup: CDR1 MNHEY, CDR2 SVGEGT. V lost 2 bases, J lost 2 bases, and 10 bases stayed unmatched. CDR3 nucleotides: TGTGCCAGCAGTTACCTCCGGGCTAGCGGAATCACAGATACGCAGTATTTT. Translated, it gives CASSYLRASGITDTQYF.

This CDR3 reads CAISGGTASNTEAFF. In nucleotides, the CDR3 is TGTGCCATCAGTGGGGGGACAGCGTCGAACACTGAAGCTTTCTTT. J is TRBJ1-1 and V is TRBV10-3; TRBD1 matches 7 bases. Trimming removed 4 bases from V and 1 base from J; junction bases left unmatched: 6. This CDR3 region has 15 residues. CDR1 and CDR2 (germline): ENHRY, SYGVKD.

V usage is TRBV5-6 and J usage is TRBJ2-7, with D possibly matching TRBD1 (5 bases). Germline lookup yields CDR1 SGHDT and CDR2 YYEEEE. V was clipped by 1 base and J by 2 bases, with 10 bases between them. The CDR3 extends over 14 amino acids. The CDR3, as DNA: TGTGCCAGCAGCTTGTCCGGCAGGGCCTACGAGCAGTACTTC. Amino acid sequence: CASSLSGRAYEQYF.

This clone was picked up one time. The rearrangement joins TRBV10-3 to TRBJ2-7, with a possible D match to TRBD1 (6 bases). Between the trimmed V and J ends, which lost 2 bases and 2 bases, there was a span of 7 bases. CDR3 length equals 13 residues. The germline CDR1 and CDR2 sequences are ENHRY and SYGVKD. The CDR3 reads CAISEGQTYEQYF. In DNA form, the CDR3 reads TGTGCCATCAGTGAGGGACAGACCTACGAGCAGTACTTC.

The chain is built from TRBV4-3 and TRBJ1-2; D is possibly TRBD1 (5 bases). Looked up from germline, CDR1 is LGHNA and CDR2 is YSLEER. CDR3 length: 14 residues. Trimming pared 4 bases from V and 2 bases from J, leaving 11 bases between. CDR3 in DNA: TGCGCCAGCAGCCGGGGACTCGAAAACTATGGCTACACCTTC. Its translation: CASSRGLENYGYTF.

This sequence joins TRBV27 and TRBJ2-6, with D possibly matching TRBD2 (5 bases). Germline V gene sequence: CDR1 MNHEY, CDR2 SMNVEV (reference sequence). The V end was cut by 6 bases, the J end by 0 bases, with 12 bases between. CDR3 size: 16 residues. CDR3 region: CASRSSSLSGANVLTF. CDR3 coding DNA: TGTGCCAGCAGATCCTCTAGCCTCTCTGGGGCCAACGTCCTGACTTTC.

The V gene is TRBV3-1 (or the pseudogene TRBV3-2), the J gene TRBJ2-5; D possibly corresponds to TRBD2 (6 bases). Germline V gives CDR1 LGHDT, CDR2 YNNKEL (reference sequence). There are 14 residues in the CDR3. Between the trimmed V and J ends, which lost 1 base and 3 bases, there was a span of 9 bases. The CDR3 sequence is CASSQVGGEETQYF. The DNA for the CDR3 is TGTGCCAGCAGCCAAGTGGGCGGGGAAGAGACCCAGTACTTC.

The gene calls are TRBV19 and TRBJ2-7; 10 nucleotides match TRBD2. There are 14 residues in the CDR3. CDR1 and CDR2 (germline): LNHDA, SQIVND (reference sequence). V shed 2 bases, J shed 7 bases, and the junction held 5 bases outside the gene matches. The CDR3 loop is CASSITSGAGEQYF. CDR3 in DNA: TGTGCCAGTAGTATAACTAGCGGGGCGGGGGAGCAGTACTTC. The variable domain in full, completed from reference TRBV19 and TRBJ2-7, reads DGGITQSPKYLFRKEGQNVTLSCEQNLNHDAMYWYRQDPGQGLRLIYYSQIVNDFQKGDIAEGYSVSREKKESFPLTVTSAQKNPTAFYLCASSITSGAGEQYFGPGTRLTVT.

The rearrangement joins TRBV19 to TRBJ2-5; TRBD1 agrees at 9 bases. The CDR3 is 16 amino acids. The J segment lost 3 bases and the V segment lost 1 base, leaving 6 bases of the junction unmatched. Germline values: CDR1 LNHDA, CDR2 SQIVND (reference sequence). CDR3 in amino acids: CASSIGWTGAKETQYF. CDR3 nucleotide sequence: TGTGCCAGTAGTATAGGGTGGACAGGGGCGAAAGAGACCCAGTACTTC.

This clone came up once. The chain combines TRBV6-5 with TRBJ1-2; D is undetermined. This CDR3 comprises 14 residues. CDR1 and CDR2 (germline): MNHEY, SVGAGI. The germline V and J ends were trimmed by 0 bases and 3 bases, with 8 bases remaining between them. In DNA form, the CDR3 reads TGTGCCAGCAGTTACTCGAGGTGGGACTATGGCTACACCTTC. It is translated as CASSYSRWDYGYTF.

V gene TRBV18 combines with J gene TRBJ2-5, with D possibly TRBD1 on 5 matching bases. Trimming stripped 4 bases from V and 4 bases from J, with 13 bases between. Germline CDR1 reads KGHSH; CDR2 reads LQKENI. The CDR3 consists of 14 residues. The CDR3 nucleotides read TGTGCCAGCTCACTTTTCCAGGGTGGAGAGACCCAGTACTTC. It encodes CASSLFQGGETQYF.

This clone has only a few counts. The CDR3 reads CASSPGSGRGSSGANVLTF. The CDR3 DNA reads as TGTGCCAGCAGCCCTGGTAGCGGGAGAGGAAGCTCTGGGGCCAACGTCCTGACTTTC. The chain joins TRBV3-1 (or the pseudogene TRBV3-2) to TRBJ2-6, with 9 positions matching TRBD2. V was clipped by 4 bases and J by 0 bases; unmatched bases: 10. The CDR3 sequence is 19 residues long. The germline CDR1 and CDR2 sequences are LGHDT and YNNKEL (reference sequence).

Here the CDR3 reads CASSDEREAAGELFF. DNA for the CDR3: TGTGCCAGCAGTGATGAGCGGGAGGCAGCCGGGGAGCTGTTTTTT. The chain is built from TRBV2 and TRBJ2-2, with TRBD2 identical over 9 bases. In germline, CDR1 is SNHLY, CDR2 FYNNEI. The CDR3 is made up of 15 amino acids. V lost 3 bases, J lost 6 bases, and 5 bases stayed unmatched.

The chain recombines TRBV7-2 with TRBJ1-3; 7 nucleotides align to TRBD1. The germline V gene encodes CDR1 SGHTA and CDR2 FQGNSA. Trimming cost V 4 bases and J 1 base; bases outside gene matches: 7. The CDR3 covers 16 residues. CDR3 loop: CASSWSQGSSGNTIYF. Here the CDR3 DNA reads TGTGCCAGCAGCTGGTCACAGGGGTCTTCTGGAAACACCATATATTTT. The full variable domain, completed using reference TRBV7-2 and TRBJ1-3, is GAGVSQSPSNKVTEKGKDVELRCDPISGHTALYWYRQSLGQGLEFLIYFQGNSAPDKSGLPSDRFSAERTGGSVSTLTIQRTQQEDSAVYLCASSWSQGSSGNTIYFGEGSWLTVV.

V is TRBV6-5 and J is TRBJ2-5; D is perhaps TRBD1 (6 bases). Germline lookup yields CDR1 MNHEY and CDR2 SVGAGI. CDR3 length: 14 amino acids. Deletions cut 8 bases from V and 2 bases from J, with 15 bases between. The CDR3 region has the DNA TGTGCCAGCTGGCCATTCGGACAGCAAGAGACCCAGTACTTC. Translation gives CASWPFGQQETQYF.

The CDR3 region is CASSLASQTYEQYF. The CDR3 DNA is TGTGCCAGCAGCTTAGCATCCCAGACCTACGAGCAGTACTTC. The chain joins TRBV7-9 to TRBJ2-7; no reliable D call. V lost 0 bases and J lost 2, with 8 bases in between. Germline lookup yields CDR1 SEHNR and CDR2 FQNEAQ (reference sequence). The CDR3 extends over 14 amino acids.

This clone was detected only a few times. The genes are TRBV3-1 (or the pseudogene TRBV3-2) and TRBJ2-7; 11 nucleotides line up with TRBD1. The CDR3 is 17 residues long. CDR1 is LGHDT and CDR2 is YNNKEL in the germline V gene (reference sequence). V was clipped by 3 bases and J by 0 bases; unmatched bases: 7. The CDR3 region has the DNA TGTGCCAGCAGCCACTTAGGACAGGGGGCGAGCTCCTACGAGCAGTACTTC. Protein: CASSHLGQGASSYEQYF.

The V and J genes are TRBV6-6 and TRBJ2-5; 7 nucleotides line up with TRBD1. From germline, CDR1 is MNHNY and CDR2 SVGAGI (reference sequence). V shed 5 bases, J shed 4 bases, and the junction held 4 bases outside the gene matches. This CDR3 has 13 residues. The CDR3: CASSPQGRETQYF. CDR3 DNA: TGTGCCAGCAGTCCACAGGGGAGAGAGACCCAGTACTTC.

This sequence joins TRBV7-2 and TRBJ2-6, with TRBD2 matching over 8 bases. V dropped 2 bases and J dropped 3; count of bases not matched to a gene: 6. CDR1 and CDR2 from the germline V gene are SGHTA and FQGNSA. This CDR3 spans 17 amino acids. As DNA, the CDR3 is TGTGCCAGCAGCTTATCAAGCGGGGGTGATGGGGCCAACGTCCTGACTTTC. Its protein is CASSLSSGGDGANVLTF.

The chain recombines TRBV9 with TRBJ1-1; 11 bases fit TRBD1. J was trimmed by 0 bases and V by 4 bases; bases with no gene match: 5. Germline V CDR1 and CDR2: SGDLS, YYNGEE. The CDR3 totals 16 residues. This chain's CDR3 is CASSPRTGGMNTEAFF. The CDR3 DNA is TGTGCCAGCAGCCCAAGGACAGGGGGCATGAACACTGAAGCTTTCTTT.

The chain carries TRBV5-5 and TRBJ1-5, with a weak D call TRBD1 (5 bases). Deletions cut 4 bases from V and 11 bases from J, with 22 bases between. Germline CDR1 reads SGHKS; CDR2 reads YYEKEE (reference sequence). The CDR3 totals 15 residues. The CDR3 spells CASSAPGTGYGAQHF. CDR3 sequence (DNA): TGTGCCAGCAGCGCACCCGGGACTGGTTATGGAGCCCAGCATTTT.

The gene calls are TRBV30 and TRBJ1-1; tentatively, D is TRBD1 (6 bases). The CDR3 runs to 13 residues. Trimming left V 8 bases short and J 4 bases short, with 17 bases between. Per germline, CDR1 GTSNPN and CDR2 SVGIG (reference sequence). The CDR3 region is CARRTAYRTEAFF. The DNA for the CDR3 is TGTGCCCGAAGGACAGCCTACCGCACTGAAGCTTTCTTT.

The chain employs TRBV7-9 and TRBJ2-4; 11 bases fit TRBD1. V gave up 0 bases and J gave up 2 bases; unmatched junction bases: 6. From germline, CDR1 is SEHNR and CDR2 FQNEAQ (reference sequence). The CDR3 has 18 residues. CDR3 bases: TGTGCCAGCAGCTTAGCTGGACAGGGGGCAATATCCAAAAACATTCAGTACTTC. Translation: CASSLAGQGAISKNIQYF.

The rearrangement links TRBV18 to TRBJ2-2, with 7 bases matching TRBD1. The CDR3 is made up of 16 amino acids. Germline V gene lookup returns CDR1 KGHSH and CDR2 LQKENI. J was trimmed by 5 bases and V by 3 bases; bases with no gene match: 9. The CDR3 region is CASSPLSPRGTGELFF. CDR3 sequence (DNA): TGTGCCAGCTCACCTCTCAGCCCCAGGGGGACCGGGGAGCTGTTTTTT.

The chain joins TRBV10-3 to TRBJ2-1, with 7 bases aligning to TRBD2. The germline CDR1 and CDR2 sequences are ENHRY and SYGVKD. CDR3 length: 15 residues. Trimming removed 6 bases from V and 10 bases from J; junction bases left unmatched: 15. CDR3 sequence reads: CAIRPPTSRPEEQFF. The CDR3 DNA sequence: TGTGCCATCAGACCCCCGACTAGCCGACCGGAGGAGCAGTTCTTC.

For the CDR3, the DNA is TGTGCCAGCAGTGGCCAAGCGGGAAGCACCGGGGAGCTGTTTTTT. It codes for CASSGQAGSTGELFF. The V call is TRBV6-4, the J call TRBJ2-2; 7 bases agree with TRBD2. The junction had 6 bases not matched to a gene; V was cut back by 4 bases and J by 4 bases. The CDR3 runs to 15 residues. CDR1 and CDR2 (germline): MRHNA, SNTAGT.

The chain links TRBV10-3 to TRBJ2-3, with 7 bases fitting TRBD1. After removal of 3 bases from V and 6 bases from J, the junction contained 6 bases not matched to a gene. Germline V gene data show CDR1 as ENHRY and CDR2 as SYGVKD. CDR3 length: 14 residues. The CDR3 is CAISENRGSDTQYF. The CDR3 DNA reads TGTGCCATCAGTGAAAACAGGGGATCCGATACGCAGTATTTT.

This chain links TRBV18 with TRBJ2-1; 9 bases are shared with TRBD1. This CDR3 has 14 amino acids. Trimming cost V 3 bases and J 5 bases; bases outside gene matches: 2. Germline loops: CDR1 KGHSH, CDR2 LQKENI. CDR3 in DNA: TGTGCCAGCTCACCGGGACAGGGCAACAATGAGCAGTTCTTC. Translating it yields CASSPGQGNNEQFF.

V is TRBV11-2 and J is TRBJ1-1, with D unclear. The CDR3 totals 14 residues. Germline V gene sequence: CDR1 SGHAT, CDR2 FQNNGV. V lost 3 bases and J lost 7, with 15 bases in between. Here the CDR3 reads CASSLTTQWNEAFF. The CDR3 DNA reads TGTGCCAGCAGCTTGACGACTCAGTGGAATGAAGCTTTCTTT.

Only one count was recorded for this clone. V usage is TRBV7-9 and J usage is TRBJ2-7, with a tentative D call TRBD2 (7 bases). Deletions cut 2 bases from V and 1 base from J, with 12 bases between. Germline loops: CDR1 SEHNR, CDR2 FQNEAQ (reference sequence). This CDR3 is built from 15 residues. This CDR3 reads CASSLMRGPSYEQYF. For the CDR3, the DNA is TGTGCCAGCAGCTTAATGCGGGGGCCATCCTACGAGCAGTACTTC.

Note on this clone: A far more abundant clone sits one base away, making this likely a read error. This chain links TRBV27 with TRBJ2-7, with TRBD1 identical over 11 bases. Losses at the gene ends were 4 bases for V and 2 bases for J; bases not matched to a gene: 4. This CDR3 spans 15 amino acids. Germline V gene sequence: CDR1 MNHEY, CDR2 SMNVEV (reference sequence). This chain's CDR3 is CASSSPGQGAYEQYF. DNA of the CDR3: TGTGCCAGCAGTTCCCCGGGACAGGGGGCCTACGAGCAGTACTTC.